Listed here are 8 T cell receptor beta chains from one sample, sequenced in a study of Graves' ophthalmopathy and Graves' hyperthyroidism. RNA served as the template for amplifying TCR beta CDR3 regions. In the first round, RT-PCR was carried out with HTBI primers, and a multiplex PCR formed the second round. TCRdb fed the multiplex PCR reads into MiXCR, producing one record per CDR3 protein. Among 580,000 or so distinct CDR3 sequences listed, about 40% were seen once. The sequencing input was peripheral blood or thyroid tissue (not recorded which). Source of these receptors: an adult man with Graves' hyperthyroidism.

The chain is built from TRBV29-1 and TRBJ2-7, with D maybe TRBD1 (5 bases). Germline V gene sequence: CDR1 SQVTM, CDR2 ANQGSEA. V lost 4 bases to trimming and J lost 6 bases, with 19 bases between them. The CDR3 is 14 residues long. This chain's CDR3 is CSVGRLVGASEQYF. Here the CDR3 DNA reads TGCAGCGTTGGCAGATTGGTTGGGGCAAGCGAGCAGTACTTC.

This clonotype has a count of ten or more. The rearrangement joins TRBV10-3 to TRBJ2-2; D perhaps matches TRBD1 (6 bases). This CDR3 comprises 14 residues. CDR1 is ENHRY and CDR2 is SYGVKD in the germline V gene. Trimming took off 8 bases at V and 6 bases at J, with 16 bases between the two ends. Here the CDR3 DNA reads TGTGCCATCTCCGCCGGACAGCGGTCCGGGGAGCTGTTTTTT. It codes for CAISAGQRSGELFF.

This clonotype occurred many times. The rearrangement joins TRBV7-2 to TRBJ1-2; tentative D call: TRBD1 (5 bases). V lost 7 bases to trimming and J lost 2 bases, with 17 bases between them. The germline V gene encodes CDR1 SGHTA and CDR2 FQGNSA. The CDR3 has 15 amino acids. The CDR3 nucleotides read TGTGCCAGCACCACCCGTCGGGGCGGAAACTATGGCTACACCTTC. This translates into CASTTRRGGNYGYTF.

This chain joins TRBV2 and TRBJ1-5; D is possibly TRBD1 (5 bases). The CDR3 contains 14 residues. V dropped 8 bases and J dropped 11 bases, with 22 bases sitting between them. CDR1 is SNHLY, CDR2 FYNNEI, per germline. CDR3 nucleotide sequence: TGTGCCAGCGGGGGAGGGATCGAGGGAGAGACCCAGCATTTT. This translates into CASGGGIEGETQHF.

Note on this clonotype: At one boundary the junction diverges from the germline segment, which might be a read error. The chain has TRBV10-2 and TRBJ2-7, with TRBD1 matching over 7 bases. Germline CDR1 is WSHSY and CDR2 is SAAADI. The CDR3 runs 17 residues. The CDR3 spells CASSRQGVQPQFYEQYF. CDR3 bases: TGTGCCAGCAGCCGACAGGGCGTCCAGCCCCAATTCTACGAGCAGTACTTC.

The chain is built from TRBV7-2 and TRBJ2-3, with 12 bases identical to TRBD2. The CDR3 contains 17 residues. Unmatched junction bases numbered 10, after V lost 5 bases and J lost 4 bases. Germline assignment: CDR1 SGHTA and CDR2 FQGNSA. CDR3 coding DNA: TGTGCCAGCAGCAGCCTAGCGGGAGGGCCGGGCGCAGATACGCAGTATTTT. Its translation: CASSSLAGGPGADTQYF.

This clonotype was found a few times. This chain uses TRBV12-3 or TRBV12-4 with TRBJ2-7; D tentatively reads TRBD1 or TRBD2 (5 bases each). This CDR3 has 14 amino acids. Trimming left V 6 bases short and J 7 bases short, with 19 bases between. The CDR3 DNA sequence: TGTGCCAGCAGCCGCCCGGGACCGACGTATGAGCAGTACTTC. It yields the protein CASSRPGPTYEQYF.

Concerning this clonotype itself: A much bigger clone sits one base away, suggesting this may be a read error. The genes are TRBV29-1 and TRBJ2-7, with D possibly matching TRBD1 (5 bases). This CDR3 spans 13 amino acids. V dropped 1 base and J dropped 3 bases, with 10 bases sitting between them. Germline V lookup: CDR1 SQVTM, CDR2 ANQGSEA. CDR3 sequence reads: CSVEGGRDYEQYF. CDR3 bases: TGCAGCGTTGAAGGAGGCAGGGACTACGAGCAGTACTTC.